This T cell receptor (beta chain) was recorded in a study of CD8 T cells in ankylosing spondylitis. TCRdb analysed the 5' RACE reads with MiXCR anew, one entry per CDR3 protein. The sample lists some 450,000 distinct CDR3 sequences; 17% were seen once. This clonotype was seen only a few times. Antigen unknown. Looked up from germline, CDR1 is SGHAT and CDR2 is FQNNGV. Between the trimmed V and J ends, which lost 1 base and 2 bases, there was a span of 22 bases. CDR3 length: 19 amino acids. Study-level results: Blood from ankylosing spondylitis patients appeared to carry a characteristic roughly eight-variant TCR beta motif. Disease-associated clonotypes exhibited CD8+ identity and were relatively infrequent in peripheral blood.

The TCR originated in a male donor with ankylosing spondylitis. Sample: blood, either unsorted or a sorted T cell fraction (not recorded which). The genes are TRBV11-2 and TRBJ2-3; D is possibly TRBD2 (6 bases). DNA for the CDR3: TGTGCCAGCAGCTTAGGGGCGGGACGGACCACACGAGCCACAGATACGCAGTATTTT. It specifies CASSLGAGRTTRATDTQYF.